This entry is about one T cell receptor (beta chain). Produced via immunoSEQ multiplex PCR; TCRdb's table is partial and in-frame only. The repertoire consists of more than 55,000 clones, with more than 90% occurring once and the leading ten covering 1% to 1.5%. This sample was included in a study of T cell changes during pregnancy in multiple sclerosis. Trimming took 1 base from V and 0 from J, leaving 15 bases between them. There are 17 residues in the CDR3. CDR1 and CDR2 (germline): SEHNR, FQNEAQ (reference sequence). The rearrangement joins TRBV7-9 to TRBJ2-5, with D possibly being TRBD2 (5 bases). The sequenced sample was peripheral blood, obtained in the third trimester of pregnancy. The TCR comes from a female donor with multiple sclerosis, enrolled in a pregnancy study. The CDR3 sequence: CASSLEAGGRYQETQYF. CDR3 DNA sequence: TGTGCCAGCAGCTTAGAAGCCGGCGGGCGGTACCAAGAGACCCAGTACTTC.